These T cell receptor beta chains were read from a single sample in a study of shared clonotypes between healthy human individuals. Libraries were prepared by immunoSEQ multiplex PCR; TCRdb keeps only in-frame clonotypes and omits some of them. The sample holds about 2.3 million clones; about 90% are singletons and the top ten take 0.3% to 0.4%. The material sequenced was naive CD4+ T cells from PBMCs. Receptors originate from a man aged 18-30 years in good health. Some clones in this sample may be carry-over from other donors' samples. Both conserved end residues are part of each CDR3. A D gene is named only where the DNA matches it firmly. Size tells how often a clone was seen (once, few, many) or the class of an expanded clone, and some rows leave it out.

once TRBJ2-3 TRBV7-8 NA CASSLGYGGGGSLF TGTGCCAGCAGCTTAGGGTATGGAGGCGGAGGCTCCCTTTTT
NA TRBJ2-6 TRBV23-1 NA CASSRPLSPSGANVLTF TGCGCCAGCAGCCGACCTCTTTCTCCCTCTGGGGCCAACGTCCTGACTTTC
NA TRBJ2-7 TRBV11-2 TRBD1 CASSSKDRGDYEQYF TGTGCCAGCAGCTCTAAAGACAGGGGGGATTACGAGCAGTACTTC
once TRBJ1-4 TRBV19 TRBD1 CASTKRGRLEKLFF TGTGCCAGTACCAAAAGGGGGCGCTTGGAAAAACTGTTTTTT
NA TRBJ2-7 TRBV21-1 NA CASSKETPSGATYEQYF TGTGCCAGCAGCAAAGAAACTCCTAGCGGGGCCACCTACGAGCAGTACTTC
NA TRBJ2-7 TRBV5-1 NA CASSLGGDYEQYF TGCGCCAGCAGCTTGGGAGGAGACTACGAGCAGTACTTC
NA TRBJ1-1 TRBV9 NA CASSPRRRGSTEAFF TGTGCCAGCAGCCCCCGGAGGAGGGGGAGCACTGAAGCTTTCTTT
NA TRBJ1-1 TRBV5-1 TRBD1 CASSSLRDRDTEAFF TGCGCCAGCAGTTCACTCCGGGACAGGGATACTGAAGCTTTCTTT
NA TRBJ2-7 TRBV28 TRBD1 CASTIPGQRYEQYF TGTGCCAGCACCATCCCGGGACAGAGATACGAGCAGTACTTC
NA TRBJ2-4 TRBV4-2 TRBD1 CASRGQGLIENIQYF TGTGCCAGCAGGGGACAGGGTTTGATCGAAAACATTCAGTACTTC
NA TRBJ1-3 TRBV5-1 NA CASRYAGTDSGNTIYF TGCGCCAGCCGCTATGCCGGGACGGACTCTGGAAACACCATATATTTT
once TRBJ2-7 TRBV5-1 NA CASSLEGTYEQYF TGCGCCAGCAGCTTGGAGGGGACGTACGAGCAGTACTTC
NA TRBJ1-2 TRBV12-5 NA CAGLRGEADGYTF TGTGCTGGCCTCCGGGGGGAGGCGGATGGCTACACCTTC